This TCR beta chain was profiled in a study of blood T cell repertoires in COVID-19. Assay used: immunoSEQ multiplex PCR; TCRdb lists only in-frame clones, some missing. Of 200,000 or so clones in the sample, roughly 84% were seen once. Germline CDR1 and CDR2: SGHRS and YFSETQ. The CDR3 sequence is 15 residues long. V lost 3 bases and J 5 bases, leaving 14 bases between the germline ends. The TCR sequence derives from a man aged 40-49 years who had recovered from COVID-19. The sequencing input was PBMCs or T cells enriched from blood (not recorded which). The chain has TRBV5-1 and TRBJ1-4; maybe TRBD1 (5 bases). In nucleotides, the CDR3 is TGCGCCAGCAGCTGGGCGGGACGGAAAAATGAAAAACTGTTTTTT. This translates into CASSWAGRKNEKLFF.